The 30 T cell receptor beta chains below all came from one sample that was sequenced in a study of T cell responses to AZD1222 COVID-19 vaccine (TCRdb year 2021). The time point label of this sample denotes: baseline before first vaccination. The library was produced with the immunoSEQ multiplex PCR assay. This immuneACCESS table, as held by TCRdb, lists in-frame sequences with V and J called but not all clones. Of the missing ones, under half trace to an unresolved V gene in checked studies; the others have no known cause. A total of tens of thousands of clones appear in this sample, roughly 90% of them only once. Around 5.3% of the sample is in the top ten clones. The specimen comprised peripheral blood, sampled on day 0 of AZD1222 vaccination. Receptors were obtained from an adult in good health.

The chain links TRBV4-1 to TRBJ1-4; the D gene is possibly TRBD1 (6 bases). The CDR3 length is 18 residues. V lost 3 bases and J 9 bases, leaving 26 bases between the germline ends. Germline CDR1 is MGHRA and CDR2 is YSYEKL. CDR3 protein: CASSQDHTPGQIGQKLFF. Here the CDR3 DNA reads TGCGCCAGCAGCCAGGATCACACACCGGGACAAATTGGGCAAAAACTGTTTTTT.

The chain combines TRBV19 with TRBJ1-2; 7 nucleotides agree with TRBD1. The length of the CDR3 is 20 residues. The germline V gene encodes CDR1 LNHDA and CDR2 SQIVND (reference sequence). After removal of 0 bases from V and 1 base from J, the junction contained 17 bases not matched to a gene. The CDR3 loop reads CASSIDFSGQAGIINYGYTF. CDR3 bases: TGTGCCAGTAGTATAGACTTTTCCGGACAGGCGGGGATTATTAACTATGGCTACACCTTC.

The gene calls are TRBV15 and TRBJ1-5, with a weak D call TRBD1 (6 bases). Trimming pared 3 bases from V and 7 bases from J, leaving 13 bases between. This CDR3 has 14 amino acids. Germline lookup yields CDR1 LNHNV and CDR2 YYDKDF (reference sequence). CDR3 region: CATSSVKGGQPQHF. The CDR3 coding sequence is TGTGCCACCAGCAGCGTAAAGGGGGGACAGCCCCAGCATTTT.

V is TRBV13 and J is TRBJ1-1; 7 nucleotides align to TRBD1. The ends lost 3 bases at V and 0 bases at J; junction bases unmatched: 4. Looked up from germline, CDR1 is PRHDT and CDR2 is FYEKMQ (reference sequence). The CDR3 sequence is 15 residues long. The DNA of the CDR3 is TGTGCCAGCAGCTTTGAGGGACAGATGAACACTGAAGCTTTCTTT. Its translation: CASSFEGQMNTEAFF. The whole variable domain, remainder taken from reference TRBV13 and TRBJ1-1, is AAGVIQSPRHLIKEKRETATLKCYPIPRHDTVYWYQQGPGQDPQFLISFYEKMQSDKGSIPDRFSAQQFSDYHSELNMSSLELGDSALYFCASSFEGQMNTEAFFGQGTRLTVV.

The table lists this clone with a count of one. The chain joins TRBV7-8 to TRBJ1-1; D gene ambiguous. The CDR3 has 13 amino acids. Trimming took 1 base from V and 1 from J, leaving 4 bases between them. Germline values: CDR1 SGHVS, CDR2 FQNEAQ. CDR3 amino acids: CASSLGRNTEAFF. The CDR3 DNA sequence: TGTGCCAGCAGCTTAGGGAGGAACACTGAAGCTTTCTTT.

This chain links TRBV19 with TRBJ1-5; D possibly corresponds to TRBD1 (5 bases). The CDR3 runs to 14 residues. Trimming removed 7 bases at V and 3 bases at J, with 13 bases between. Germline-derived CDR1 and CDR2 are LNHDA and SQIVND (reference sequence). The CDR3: CASNTRQINQPQHF. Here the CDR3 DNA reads TGTGCCAGTAACACCCGACAGATCAATCAGCCCCAGCATTTT. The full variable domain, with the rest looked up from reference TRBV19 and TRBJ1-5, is DGGITQSPKYLFRKEGQNVTLSCEQNLNHDAMYWYRQDPGQGLRLIYYSQIVNDFQKGDIAEGYSVSREKKESFPLTVTSAQKNPTAFYLCASNTRQINQPQHFGDGTRLSIL.

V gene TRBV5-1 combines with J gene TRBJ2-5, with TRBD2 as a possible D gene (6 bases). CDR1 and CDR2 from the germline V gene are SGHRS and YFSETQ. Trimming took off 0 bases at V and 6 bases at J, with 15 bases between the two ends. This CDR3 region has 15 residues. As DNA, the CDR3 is TGCGCCAGCAGCTTGGAGGGCGGGGACGCCAAGACCCAGTACTTC. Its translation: CASSLEGGDAKTQYF.

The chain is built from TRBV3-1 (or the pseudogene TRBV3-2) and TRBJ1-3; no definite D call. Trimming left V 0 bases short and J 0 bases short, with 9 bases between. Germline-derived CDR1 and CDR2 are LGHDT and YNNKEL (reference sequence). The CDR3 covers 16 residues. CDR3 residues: CASSQDGKRSGNTIYF. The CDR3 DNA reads TGTGCCAGCAGCCAAGATGGAAAGCGCTCTGGAAACACCATATATTTT.

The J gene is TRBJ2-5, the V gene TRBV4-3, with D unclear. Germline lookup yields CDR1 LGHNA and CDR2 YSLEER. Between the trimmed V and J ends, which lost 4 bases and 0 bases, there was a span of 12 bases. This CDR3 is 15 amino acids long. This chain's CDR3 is CASSRIMAYQETQYF. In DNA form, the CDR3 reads TGCGCCAGCAGCCGAATTATGGCTTACCAAGAGACCCAGTACTTC.

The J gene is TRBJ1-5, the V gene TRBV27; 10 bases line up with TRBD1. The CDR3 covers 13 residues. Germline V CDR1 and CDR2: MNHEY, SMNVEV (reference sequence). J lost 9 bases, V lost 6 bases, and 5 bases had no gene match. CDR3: CASRGTGARPQHF. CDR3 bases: TGTGCCAGCAGGGGGACAGGGGCTAGGCCCCAGCATTTT.

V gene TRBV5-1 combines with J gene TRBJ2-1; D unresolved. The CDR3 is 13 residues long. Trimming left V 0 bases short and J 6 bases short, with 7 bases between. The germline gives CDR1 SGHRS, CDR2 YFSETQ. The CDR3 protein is CASSLDPANEQFF. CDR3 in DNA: TGCGCCAGCAGCTTGGACCCTGCCAATGAGCAGTTCTTC.

For the CDR3, the DNA is TGTGCCAGCAGTTTATACGGAGGGACTTACGAGCAGTACTTC. This sequence encodes CASSLYGGTYEQYF. The rearrangement joins TRBV27 to TRBJ2-7; tentative D call: TRBD2 (6 bases). The V end lost 1 base, the J end lost 4 bases, and 11 bases lay between the germline ends. The CDR3 runs to 14 residues. In germline, CDR1 is MNHEY, CDR2 SMNVEV (reference sequence).

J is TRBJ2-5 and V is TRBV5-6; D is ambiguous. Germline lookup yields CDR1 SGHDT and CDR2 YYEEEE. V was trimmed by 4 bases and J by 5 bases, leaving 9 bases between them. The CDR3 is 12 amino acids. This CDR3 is CASSPDRETQYF. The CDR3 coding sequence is TGTGCCAGCAGCCCCGATCGGGAGACCCAGTACTTC.

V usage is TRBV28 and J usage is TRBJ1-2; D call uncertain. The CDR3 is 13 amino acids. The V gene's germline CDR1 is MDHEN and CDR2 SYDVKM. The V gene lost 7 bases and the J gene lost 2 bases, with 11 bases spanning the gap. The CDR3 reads CASKPTGNYGYTF. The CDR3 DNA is TGTGCCAGCAAGCCAACGGGAAACTATGGCTACACCTTC.

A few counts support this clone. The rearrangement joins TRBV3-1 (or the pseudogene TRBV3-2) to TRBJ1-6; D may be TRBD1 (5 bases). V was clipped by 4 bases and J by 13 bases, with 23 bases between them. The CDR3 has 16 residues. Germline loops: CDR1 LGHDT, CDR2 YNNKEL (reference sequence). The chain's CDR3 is CASSPMTRTWGNPLHF. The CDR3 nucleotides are TGTGCCAGCAGCCCGATGACCCGGACATGGGGTAATCCCCTCCACTTT.

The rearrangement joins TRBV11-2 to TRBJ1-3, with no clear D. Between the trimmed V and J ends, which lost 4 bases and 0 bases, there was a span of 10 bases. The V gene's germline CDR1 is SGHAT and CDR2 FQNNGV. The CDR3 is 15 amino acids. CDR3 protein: CASSSRFYSGNTIYF. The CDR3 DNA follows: TGTGCCAGCAGCTCAAGGTTTTACTCTGGAAACACCATATATTTT.

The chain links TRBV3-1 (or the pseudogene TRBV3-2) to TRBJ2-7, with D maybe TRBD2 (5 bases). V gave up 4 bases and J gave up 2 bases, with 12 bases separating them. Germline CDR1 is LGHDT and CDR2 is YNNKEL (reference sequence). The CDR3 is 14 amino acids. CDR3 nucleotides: TGTGCCAGCAGCCCCGGTGAGGGCCCCTACGAGCAGTACTTC. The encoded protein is CASSPGEGPYEQYF.

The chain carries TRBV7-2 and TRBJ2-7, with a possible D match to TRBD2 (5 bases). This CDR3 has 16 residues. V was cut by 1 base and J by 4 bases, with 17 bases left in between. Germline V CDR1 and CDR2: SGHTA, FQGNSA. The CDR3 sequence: CASSLGSGKIGYEQYF. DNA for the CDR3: TGTGCCAGCAGCTTAGGTTCGGGGAAGATAGGGTACGAGCAGTACTTC.

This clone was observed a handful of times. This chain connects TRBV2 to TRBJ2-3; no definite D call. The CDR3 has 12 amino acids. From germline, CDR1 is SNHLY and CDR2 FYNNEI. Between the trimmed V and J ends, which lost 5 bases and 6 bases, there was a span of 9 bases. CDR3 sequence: CASSRTRDTQYF. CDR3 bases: TGTGCCAGCAGTCGGACCAGGGATACGCAGTATTTT.

The CDR3 loop reads CASSLEGGEAFF. In DNA form, the CDR3 reads TGTGCCAGCAGCTTAGAGGGAGGTGAAGCTTTCTTT. The rearrangement joins TRBV7-9 to TRBJ1-1; D is unresolved. Germline lookup yields CDR1 SEHNR and CDR2 FQNEAQ (reference sequence). The CDR3 covers 12 residues. V lost 1 base to trimming and J lost 7 bases, with 7 bases between them.

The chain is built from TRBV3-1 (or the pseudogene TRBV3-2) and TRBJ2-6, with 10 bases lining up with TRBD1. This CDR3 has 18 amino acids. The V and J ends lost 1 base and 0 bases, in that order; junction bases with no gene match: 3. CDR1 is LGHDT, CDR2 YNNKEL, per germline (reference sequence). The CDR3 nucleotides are TGTGCCAGCAGCCAAGGGACAGGGGGGTTCTCTGGGGCCAACGTCCTGACTTTC. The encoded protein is CASSQGTGGFSGANVLTF.

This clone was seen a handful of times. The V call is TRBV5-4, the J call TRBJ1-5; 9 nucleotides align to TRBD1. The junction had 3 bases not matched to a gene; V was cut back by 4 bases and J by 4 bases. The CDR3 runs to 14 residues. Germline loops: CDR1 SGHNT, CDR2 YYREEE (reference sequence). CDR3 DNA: TGTGCCAGCAGCGCCGACAGGGGGAATCAGCCCCAGCATTTT. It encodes CASSADRGNQPQHF. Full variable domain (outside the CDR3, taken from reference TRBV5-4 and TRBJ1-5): ETGVTQSPTHLIKTRGQQVTLRCSSQSGHNTVSWYQQALGQGPQFIFQYYREEENGRGNFPPRFSGLQFPNYSSELNVNALELDDSALYLCASSADRGNQPQHFGDGTRLSIL.

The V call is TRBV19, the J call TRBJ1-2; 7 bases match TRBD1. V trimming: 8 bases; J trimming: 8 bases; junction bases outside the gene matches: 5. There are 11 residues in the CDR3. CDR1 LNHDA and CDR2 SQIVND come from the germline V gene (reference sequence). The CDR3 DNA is TGTGCCAGTGGGCACAGGGGAGGCTACACCTTC. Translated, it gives CASGHRGGYTF.

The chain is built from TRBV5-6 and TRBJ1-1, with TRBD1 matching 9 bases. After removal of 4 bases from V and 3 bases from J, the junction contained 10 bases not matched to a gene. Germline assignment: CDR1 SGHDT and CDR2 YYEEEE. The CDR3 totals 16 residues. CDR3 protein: CASSTGTGYRDTEAFF. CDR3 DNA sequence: TGTGCCAGCAGCACCGGGACAGGGTATAGGGACACTGAAGCTTTCTTT.

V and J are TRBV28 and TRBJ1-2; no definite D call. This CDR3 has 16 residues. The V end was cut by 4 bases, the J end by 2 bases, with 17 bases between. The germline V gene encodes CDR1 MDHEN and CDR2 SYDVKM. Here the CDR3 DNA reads TGTGCCAGCAGTTCGTGGGAGTTGGGGTCCAACTATGGCTACACCTTC. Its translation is CASSSWELGSNYGYTF.

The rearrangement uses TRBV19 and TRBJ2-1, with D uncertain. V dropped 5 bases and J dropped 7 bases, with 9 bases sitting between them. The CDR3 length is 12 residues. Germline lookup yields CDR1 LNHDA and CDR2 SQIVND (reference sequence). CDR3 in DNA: TGTGCCAGTAGTCCGACTCGAAATGAGCAGTTCTTC. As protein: CASSPTRNEQFF.

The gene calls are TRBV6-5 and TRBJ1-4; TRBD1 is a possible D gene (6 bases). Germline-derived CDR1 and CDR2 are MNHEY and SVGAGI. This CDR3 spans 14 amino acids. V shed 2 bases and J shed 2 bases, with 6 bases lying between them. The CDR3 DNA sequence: TGTGCCAGCAGTTACAGGGGGACTAATGAAAAACTGTTTTTT. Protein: CASSYRGTNEKLFF.

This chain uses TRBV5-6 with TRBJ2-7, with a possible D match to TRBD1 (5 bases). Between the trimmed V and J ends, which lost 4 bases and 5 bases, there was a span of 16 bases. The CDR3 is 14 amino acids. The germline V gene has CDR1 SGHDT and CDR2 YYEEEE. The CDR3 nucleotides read TGTGCCAGCAGCCACACAGGAGAGTTGGACGAGCAGTACTTC. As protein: CASSHTGELDEQYF.

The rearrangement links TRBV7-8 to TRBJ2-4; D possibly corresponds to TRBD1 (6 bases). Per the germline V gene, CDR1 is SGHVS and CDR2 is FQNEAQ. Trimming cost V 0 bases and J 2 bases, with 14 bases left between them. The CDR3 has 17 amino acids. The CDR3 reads CASSLAPQGYTKNIQYF. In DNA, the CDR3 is TGTGCCAGCAGCTTAGCGCCGCAGGGGTACACCAAAAACATTCAGTACTTC. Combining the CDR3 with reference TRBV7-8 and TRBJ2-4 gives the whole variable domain GAGVSQSPRYKVAKRGQDVALRCDPISGHVSLFWYQQALGQGPEFLTYFQNEAQLDKSGLPSDRFFAERPEGSVSTLKIQRTQQEDSAVYLCASSLAPQGYTKNIQYFGAGTRLSVL.

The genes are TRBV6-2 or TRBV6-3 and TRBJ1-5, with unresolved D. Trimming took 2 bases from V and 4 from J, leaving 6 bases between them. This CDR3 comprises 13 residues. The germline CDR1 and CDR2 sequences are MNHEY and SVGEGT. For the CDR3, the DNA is TGTGCCAGCAGTTACCTCGGAAATCAGCCCCAGCATTTT. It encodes CASSYLGNQPQHF.